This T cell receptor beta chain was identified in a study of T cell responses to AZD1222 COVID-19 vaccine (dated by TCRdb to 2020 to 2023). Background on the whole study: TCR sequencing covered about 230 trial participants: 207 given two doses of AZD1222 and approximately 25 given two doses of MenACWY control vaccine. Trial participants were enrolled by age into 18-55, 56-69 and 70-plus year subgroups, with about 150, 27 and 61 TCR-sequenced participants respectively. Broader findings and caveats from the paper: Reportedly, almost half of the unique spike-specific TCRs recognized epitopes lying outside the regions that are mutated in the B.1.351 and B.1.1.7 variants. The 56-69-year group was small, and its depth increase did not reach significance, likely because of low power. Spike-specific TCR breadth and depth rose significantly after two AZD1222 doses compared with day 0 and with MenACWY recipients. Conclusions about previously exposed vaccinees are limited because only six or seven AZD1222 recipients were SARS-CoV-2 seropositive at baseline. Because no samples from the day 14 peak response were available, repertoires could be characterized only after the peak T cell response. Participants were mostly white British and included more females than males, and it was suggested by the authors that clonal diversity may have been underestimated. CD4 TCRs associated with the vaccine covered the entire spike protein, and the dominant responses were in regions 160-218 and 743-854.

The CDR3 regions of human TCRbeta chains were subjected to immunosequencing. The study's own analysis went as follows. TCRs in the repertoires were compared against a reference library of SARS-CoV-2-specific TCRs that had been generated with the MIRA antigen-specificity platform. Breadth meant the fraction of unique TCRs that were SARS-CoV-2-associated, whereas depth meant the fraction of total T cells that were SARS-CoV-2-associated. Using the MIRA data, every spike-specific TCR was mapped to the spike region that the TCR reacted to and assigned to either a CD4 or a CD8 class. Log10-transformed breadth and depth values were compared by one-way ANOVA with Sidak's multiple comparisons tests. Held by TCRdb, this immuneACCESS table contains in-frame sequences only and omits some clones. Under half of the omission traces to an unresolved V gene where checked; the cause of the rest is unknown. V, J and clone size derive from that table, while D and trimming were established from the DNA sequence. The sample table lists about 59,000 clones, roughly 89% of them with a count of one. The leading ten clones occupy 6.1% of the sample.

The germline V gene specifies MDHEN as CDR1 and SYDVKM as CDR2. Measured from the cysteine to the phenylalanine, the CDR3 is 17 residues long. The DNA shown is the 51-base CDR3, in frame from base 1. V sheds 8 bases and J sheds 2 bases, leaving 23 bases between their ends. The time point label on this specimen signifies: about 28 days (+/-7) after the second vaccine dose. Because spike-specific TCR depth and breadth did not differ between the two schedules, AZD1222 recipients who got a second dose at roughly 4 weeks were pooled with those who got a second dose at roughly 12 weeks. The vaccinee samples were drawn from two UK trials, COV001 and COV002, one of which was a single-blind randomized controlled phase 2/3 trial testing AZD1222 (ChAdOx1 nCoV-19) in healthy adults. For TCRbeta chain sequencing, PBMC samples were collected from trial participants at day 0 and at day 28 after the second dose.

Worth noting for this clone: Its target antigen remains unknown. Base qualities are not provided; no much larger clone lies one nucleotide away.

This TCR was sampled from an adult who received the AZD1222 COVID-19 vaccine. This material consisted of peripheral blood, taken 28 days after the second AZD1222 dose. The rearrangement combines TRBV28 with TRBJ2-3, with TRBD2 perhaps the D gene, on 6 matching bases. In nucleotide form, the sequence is TGTGCCAGCGACCCATTCACGCGGGGCGCCGTCACAGATACGCAGTATTTT. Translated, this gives CASDPFTRGAVTDTQYF. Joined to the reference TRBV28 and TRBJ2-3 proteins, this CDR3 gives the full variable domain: DVKVTQSSRYLVKRTGEKVFLECVQDMDHENMFWYRQDPGLGLRLIYFSYDVKMKEKGDIPEGYSVSREKKERFSLILESASTNQTSMYLCASDPFTRGAVTDTQYFGPGTRLTVL.